A selection of T cell receptor beta chains follows, all from one sample in a study of T cell changes during pregnancy in multiple sclerosis. Measured with immunoSEQ multiplex PCR; TCRdb has only the in-frame clones, and not every one. The data contain roughly 74,000 clones, about 88% of them singletons. Sequenced material: peripheral blood, taken before pregnancy. These receptors all stem from a female donor with multiple sclerosis, enrolled in a pregnancy study. The CDR3 runs from the conserved cysteine through the conserved F or W. A D gene is named only where the DNA matches it firmly. Only part of the rows carry a size: once, few, many, or a class if the clone is expanded.

j_call d_call clone_size v_call cdr3_nt cdr3_aa
TRBJ2-3 - - TRBV30 TGTGCTGCTTCTCGGGGGGCCATGACAGATACGCAGTATTTT CAASRGAMTDTQYF
TRBJ1-4 TRBD1 once TRBV7-3 TGTGCCAGCAGCTTAACCGGGCGAGGGGGCCTAAATGAAAAACTGTTTTTT CASSLTGRGGLNEKLFF
TRBJ2-7 - - TRBV6-5 TGTGCCAGCAGTTACGGGGGGAACGAGCAGTACTTC CASSYGGNEQYF
TRBJ2-3 - - TRBV5-8 TGTGCCAGCAGCTTGGGCCCCAGGGGGACTAGCACAGATACGCAGTATTTT CASSLGPRGTSTDTQYF
TRBJ2-3 TRBD2 - TRBV7-9 TGTGCCAGCAGCCCCGGACTAGCGGACACAGATACGCAGTATTTT CASSPGLADTDTQYF
TRBJ2-1 TRBD1 once TRBV19 TGTGCCAGTAGCACTACGGGGACAGGGCGCAATGAGCAGTTCTTC CASSTTGTGRNEQFF
TRBJ1-5 - - TRBV27 TGTGCCAGCAGTTTGGGGGGGCCGCCCCTCAATCAGCCCCAGCATTTT CASSLGGPPLNQPQHF
TRBJ2-3 - - TRBV29-1 TGCAGCGTGACCCATTCGAGCGGGGATACGCAGTATTTT CSVTHSSGDTQYF
TRBJ1-3 - - TRBV7-8 TGTGCCAGCAGCTCCGGACAGTCCTCTGGAAACACCATATATTTT CASSSGQSSGNTIYF
TRBJ1-1 TRBD1 - TRBV30 TGTGCCCGGGGACAGCGATTGTCCACTGAAGCTTTCTTT CARGQRLSTEAFF
TRBJ2-7 - - TRBV2 TGTGCCAGCGGTCGGGATTCCCATTACGAGCAGTACTTC CASGRDSHYEQYF
TRBJ1-3 - - TRBV2 TGTGCCAGCAGTACGACCCAATCCAGGGCCTCTGGAAACACCATATATTTT CASSTTQSRASGNTIYF
TRBJ1-1 - once TRBV4-2 TGTGCCAGCAGCCAGATGCAGGGCGGGGGCACTGAAGCTTTCTTT CASSQMQGGGTEAFF
TRBJ2-5 TRBD1 - TRBV7-2 TGTGCCAGCAGCTTAGCTGCACAGGGGAAAGAGACCCAGTACTTC CASSLAAQGKETQYF
TRBJ2-2 TRBD2 - TRBV9 TGTGCCAGCAGCGTAGGAGGACTAGCGGGGGCCCCTAGCGGGGAGCTGTTTTTT CASSVGGLAGAPSGELFF
TRBJ2-3 - - TRBV21-1 TGTGCCAGCAGCAAAGACACCACAGATACGCAGTATTTT CASSKDTTDTQYF
TRBJ2-3 TRBD2 - TRBV29-1 TGCAGCGTCGAAACTAGCGGGACAGATACGCAGTATTTT CSVETSGTDTQYF
TRBJ2-1 - - TRBV6-5 TGTGCCAGCAGGAGCTCCTACAATGAGCAGTTCTTC CASRSSYNEQFF
TRBJ2-2 - - TRBV2 TGTGCCAGCAGTGAAACGGACACCGGGGAGCTGTTTTTT CASSETDTGELFF
TRBJ1-4 - - TRBV5-1 TGCGCCAGCAGCTTGGAGGTCGGGGGTGCGGATGAAAAACTGTTTTTT CASSLEVGGADEKLFF
TRBJ2-3 TRBD2 once TRBV7-9 TGTGCCAGCAGCCCCAGCGGGGTTTCCACAGATACGCAGTATTTT CASSPSGVSTDTQYF
TRBJ1-2 - - TRBV2 TGTGCCAGCAGTGAGGACAGCCTATATGGCTACACCTTC CASSEDSLYGYTF
TRBJ1-3 - - TRBV12-5 TGTGCTAGTGGTTTGCGGGGGGGTGCTGGAAACACCATATATTTT CASGLRGGAGNTIYF
TRBJ2-2 - - TRBV6-4 TGTGCCAGCAAAAGCGTGAACACCGGGGAGCTGTTTTTT CASKSVNTGELFF
TRBJ2-7 - once TRBV6-1 TGTGCCACTCAAGAATGGGCCACTTTTTACGAGCAGTACTTC CATQEWATFYEQYF
TRBJ2-7 - - TRBV7-2 TGTGCCAGCAGCTTATCGACTATGGCCTTCTACGAGCAGTACTTC CASSLSTMAFYEQYF
TRBJ2-7 TRBD1 - TRBV4-2 TGTGCCAGCAGCCCCGGACAGGGGGGAATGAACGAGCAGTACTTC CASSPGQGGMNEQYF
TRBJ1-2 TRBD1 - TRBV6-6 TGTGCCAGCAGTCCGGGGACAGGGTATGGCTACACCTTC CASSPGTGYGYTF
TRBJ2-3 - - TRBV5-4 TGTGCCAGCAGCCTTACAGATACGCAGTATTTT CASSLTDTQYF
TRBJ1-4 TRBD1 - TRBV18 TGTGCCAGCTCCGTCTACGGGGACAGCTATAATGAAAAACTGTTTTTT CASSVYGDSYNEKLFF
TRBJ2-7 TRBD2 - TRBV5-8 TGTGCCAGCAGCCTCGGACTAGCGGGAGTCTACGAGCAGTACTTC CASSLGLAGVYEQYF
TRBJ1-4 - - TRBV7-9 TGTGCCAGCAGCTCGTGGACAGCCACAAATGAAAAACTGTTTTTT CASSSWTATNEKLFF
TRBJ2-7 - - TRBV30 TGTGCCTGGCAGACAGACAGGCCTTCCTTGAAACAGTACTTC CAWQTDRPSLKQYF
TRBJ1-2 - - TRBV4-2 TGTGCCAGCAGCCAAGTCTCAGCGGGTGACTATGGCTACACCTTC CASSQVSAGDYGYTF
TRBJ1-1 - - TRBV29-1 TGCAGCGTTCCGGGGTGGGACACTGAAGCTTTCTTT CSVPGWDTEAFF
TRBJ2-7 - - TRBV20-1 TGCAGTGCTAGCCCCAACAGCGAGCAGTACTTC CSASPNSEQYF
TRBJ1-2 TRBD1 - TRBV19 TGTGCCAGCAATGGAGGGGACAGAACTCTACCCCCTAACTATGGCTACACCTTC CASNGGDRTLPPNYGYTF
TRBJ1-2 TRBD1 - TRBV18 TGTGCCAGCTCACCACCGACAGGGGGCAGCTATGGCTACACCTTC CASSPPTGGSYGYTF
TRBJ2-5 - - TRBV18 TGTGCCAGCTCACCAGGGGTGTGGCGGGGAATTAAAGAGACCCAGTACTTC CASSPGVWRGIKETQYF
TRBJ2-7 - - TRBV5-8 TGTGCCAGCAGCTTCCAGGGTTACGAGCAGTACTTC CASSFQGYEQYF
TRBJ1-5 - many TRBV28 TGTGCCAGCAGCGCGGGGCATAGCAATCAGCCCCAGCATTTT CASSAGHSNQPQHF
TRBJ1-4 TRBD1 - TRBV6-5 TGTGCCAGCAGCTTTGGACAGGGAAATGAAAAACTGTTTTTT CASSFGQGNEKLFF
TRBJ1-1 - once TRBV2 TGTGCCAGCAAAGAAACGGGCAGGGGCAATGAAGCTTTCTTT CASKETGRGNEAFF
TRBJ1-2 - - TRBV28 TGTGCCAGCAGTCCTTGGGGTCCGACAGCTTCAGCTAACTATGGCTACACCTTC CASSPWGPTASANYGYTF
TRBJ2-5 TRBD2 - TRBV9 TGTGCCAGCAGCGCTAGCGGGGGCCAAGAGACCCAGTACTTC CASSASGGQETQYF